The 3 T cell receptor beta chains in this list originate from one sample, sequenced in a study of cytomegalovirus exposure and HLA in healthy donors. PCR was performed using 60 Vbeta and 13 Jbeta primers. Generated by immunoSEQ multiplex PCR, the TCRdb table keeps only in-frame clones and is missing some. Here the sample spans roughly 110,000 clones, 70% to 85% being singletons. The sample taken for sequencing was PBMCs. Receptors originate from a woman between 18 and 29 years old in good health and CMV-seronegative.

The J gene is TRBJ2-7, the V gene TRBV5-8, with 9 positions matching TRBD2. The V and J ends lost 2 bases and 6 bases, in that order; junction bases with no gene match: 12. The CDR3 length is 16 residues. The germline V gene encodes CDR1 SGHTS and CDR2 YDEGEE. Here the CDR3 DNA reads TGTGCCAGCAGCTTTTCAAATAGCGGGAGTTCGGTCGAGCAGTACTTC. Protein: CASSFSNSGSSVEQYF.

The chain links TRBV9 to TRBJ2-7; D is possibly TRBD2 (6 bases). Germline V gives CDR1 SGDLS, CDR2 YYNGEE. The CDR3 extends over 15 amino acids. V lost 3 bases and J 0 bases, leaving 13 bases between the germline ends. CDR3: CASSAGTYPSYEQYF. The CDR3 bases are TGTGCCAGCAGCGCCGGGACTTACCCCTCCTACGAGCAGTACTTC.

The chain has TRBV11-3 and TRBJ2-2; D ambiguous. V was pared by 6 bases and J by 1 base, with 12 bases between. CDR1 is SGHNT and CDR2 is YENEEA in the germline V gene. The CDR3 has 15 residues. The CDR3: CASSSARRNTGELFF. CDR3 nucleotide sequence: TGTGCCAGCAGTTCTGCGCGGCGGAACACCGGGGAGCTGTTTTTT.